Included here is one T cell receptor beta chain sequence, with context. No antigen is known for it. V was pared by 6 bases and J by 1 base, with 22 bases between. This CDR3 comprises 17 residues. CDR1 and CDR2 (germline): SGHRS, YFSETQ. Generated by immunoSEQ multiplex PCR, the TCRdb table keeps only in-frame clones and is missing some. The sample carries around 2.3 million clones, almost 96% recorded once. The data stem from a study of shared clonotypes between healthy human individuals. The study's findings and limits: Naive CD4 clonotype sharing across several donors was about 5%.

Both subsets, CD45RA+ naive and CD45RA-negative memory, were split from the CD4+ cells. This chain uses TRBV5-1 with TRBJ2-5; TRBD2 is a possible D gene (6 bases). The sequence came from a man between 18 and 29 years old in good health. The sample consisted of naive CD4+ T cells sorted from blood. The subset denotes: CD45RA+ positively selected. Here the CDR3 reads CASKLGARRGVQETQYF. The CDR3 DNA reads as TGCGCCAGCAAGCTCGGGGCCAGGCGGGGCGTCCAAGAGACCCAGTACTTC.